This TCR beta chain emerged from a study of blood T cell repertoires in COVID-19. Study background: COVID-19 samples collected from the United States, Italy and Spain covered acute and convalescent phases. T cells, B-cell-depleted T cells, or PBMCs provided the cDNA or gDNA that served as material.

This CDR3 is 13 amino acids long. CDR1 SGHRS and CDR2 YFSETQ come from the germline V gene. Between the trimmed V and J ends, which lost 0 bases and 5 bases, there was a span of 6 bases. Per the original methods: Amplification of reference gene primers was used by the study to estimate nucleated cell counts. The assay was immunoSEQ multiplex PCR, and TCRdb's table has in-frame clones only and misses some. The DNA gave D and trimming, while V, J and clone size come from that table. Counted here are approximately 230,000 clones, approximately 90% occurring once; the ten biggest clones make up 2% to 2.5%.

This sequence originates from a woman in her thirties or forties who had recovered from COVID-19. The chain carries TRBV5-1 and TRBJ2-1, with D uncertain. Sequenced material: peripheral blood. The CDR3 nucleotides are TGCGCCAGCAGCTTGGGGCCTCACAATGAGCAGTTCTTC. As protein: CASSLGPHNEQFF. Full variable domain (remainder filled in from reference TRBV5-1 and TRBJ2-1): KAGVTQTPRYLIKTRGQQVTLSCSPISGHRSVSWYQQTPGQGLQFLFEYFSETQRNKGNFPGRFSGRQFSNSRSEMNVSTLELGDSALYLCASSLGPHNEQFFGPGTRLTVL.